One and the same sample provided the 8 T cell receptor beta chains below, sequenced in a study of glioma-infiltrating T cells after dendritic cell vaccination. Time point reported: after dendritic cell vaccination, including at tumor progression/relapse. The method was immunoSEQ multiplex PCR; TCRdb's version includes in-frame clones alone and lacks a portion of them. This sample has tens of thousands of clones; about 84% occur once, and the top ten carry about 8.3%. The sample was blood, taken after dendritic cell vaccination. The origin of the receptors is a human donor with glioblastoma.

CDR3: CSVPGSGTGGYGYTF. Written as DNA, the CDR3 is TGCAGCGTACCCGGGTCGGGGACAGGGGGCTATGGCTACACCTTC. The genes are TRBV29-1 and TRBJ1-2; 11 bases agree with TRBD1. The CDR3 extends over 15 amino acids. The V segment lost 6 bases and the J segment 4 bases; nucleotides outside the gene matches: 10. The V gene's germline CDR1 is SQVTM and CDR2 ANQGSEA.

V usage is TRBV9 and J usage is TRBJ2-7; D perhaps matches TRBD2 (6 bases). The CDR3 is 14 residues long. In germline, CDR1 is SGDLS, CDR2 YYNGEE. V lost 0 bases to trimming and J lost 6 bases, with 13 bases between them. The DNA for the CDR3 is TGTGCCAGCAGCGTAGTCGAGAGGGGAGGCGAGCAGTACTTC. Amino acid sequence: CASSVVERGGEQYF.

The rearrangement links TRBV9 to TRBJ2-1; 11 nucleotides agree with TRBD2. The germline V gene encodes CDR1 SGDLS and CDR2 YYNGEE. The trim removed 4 bases at V and 5 bases at J, leaving 8 bases unmatched. The CDR3 contains 16 residues. CDR3 sequence (DNA): TGTGCCAGCAGCTTCCCGACTAGCGGGATGAACAATGAGCAGTTCTTC. Protein sequence: CASSFPTSGMNNEQFF.

The chain combines TRBV4-2 with TRBJ1-3; D is unresolved. Trimming left V 5 bases short and J 0 bases short, with 11 bases between. Per the germline V gene, CDR1 is LGHNA and CDR2 is YNFKEQ. The CDR3 covers 15 residues. The CDR3 is CASSLDSGSGNTIYF. The CDR3 nucleotides are TGTGCCAGCAGCTTAGACTCGGGCTCTGGAAACACCATATATTTT.

This chain connects TRBV2 to TRBJ2-7, with 8 positions matching TRBD1. Unmatched junction bases numbered 3, after V lost 5 bases and J lost 6 bases. The germline gives CDR1 SNHLY, CDR2 FYNNEI. The CDR3 length is 12 residues. The CDR3 sequence: CASSRTGFEQYF. DNA for the CDR3: TGTGCCAGCAGTCGGACAGGGTTCGAGCAGTACTTC.

The chain links TRBV9 to TRBJ1-5, with 7 bases fitting TRBD1. With V trimmed by 0 bases and J by 5 bases, 2 bases remained unmatched. CDR1 and CDR2 from the germline V gene are SGDLS and YYNGEE. The length of the CDR3 is 14 residues. The CDR3 here is CASSVGQGDQPQHF. The CDR3 coding sequence is TGTGCCAGCAGCGTAGGGCAGGGGGATCAGCCCCAGCATTTT.

This clone was observed a handful of times. The chain is built from TRBV5-4 and TRBJ1-2, with 7 bases fitting TRBD1. The CDR3 is 15 residues long. Germline V gives CDR1 SGHNT, CDR2 YYREEE (reference sequence). The junction had 6 bases not matched to a gene; V was cut back by 4 bases and J by 0 bases. This CDR3 reads CASSRGTDTNYGYTF. The CDR3 coding sequence is TGTGCCAGCAGCAGAGGGACAGATACTAACTATGGCTACACCTTC. Combining the CDR3 with reference TRBV5-4 and TRBJ1-2 gives the whole variable domain ETGVTQSPTHLIKTRGQQVTLRCSSQSGHNTVSWYQQALGQGPQFIFQYYREEENGRGNFPPRFSGLQFPNYSSELNVNALELDDSALYLCASSRGTDTNYGYTFGSGTRLTVV.

The chain carries TRBV4-1 and TRBJ1-2, with 9 bases that match TRBD1. J gave up 1 base and V 3 bases, and 12 bases lay outside the gene matches. CDR3 length: 18 amino acids. The germline V gene encodes CDR1 MGHRA and CDR2 YSYEKL. CDR3 sequence (DNA): TGCGCCAGCAGCCAGTACGGTTCGGGACAGGGATATAACTATGGCTACACCTTC. Amino acid sequence: CASSQYGSGQGYNYGYTF.